One and the same sample provided the 27 T cell receptor beta chains below, sequenced in a study of shared clonotypes between healthy human individuals. Method: immunoSEQ multiplex PCR; TCRdb's copy keeps in-frame clones and lacks some. In the table there are about 2.4 million clones, approximately 93% of which are singletons. Input material: naive CD4+ T cells from PBMCs. Subset described: CD45RA+ positively selected. The receptor set was obtained from a man between 18 and 35 years old in good health. Some clones in this sample may be carry-over from other donors' samples.

This chain connects TRBV10-3 to TRBJ1-5; D is undetermined. The CDR3 loop spans 13 amino acids. V shed 2 bases and J shed 4 bases, with 6 bases lying between them. The germline V gene has CDR1 ENHRY and CDR2 SYGVKD. The CDR3 DNA is TGTGCCATCAGTGAGACCAAGAATCAGCCCCAGCATTTT. Protein sequence: CAISETKNQPQHF.

The chain combines TRBV19 with TRBJ2-3, with 11 positions matching TRBD2. The CDR3 spans 18 residues. V lost 3 bases, J lost 0 bases, and 8 bases stayed unmatched. In germline, CDR1 is LNHDA, CDR2 SQIVND (reference sequence). CDR3 in amino acids: CASSMGRASGRSTDTQYF. CDR3 nucleotides: TGTGCCAGTAGTATGGGTCGGGCTAGCGGGAGGAGCACAGATACGCAGTATTTT.

This chain links TRBV7-3 with TRBJ1-3; no definite D call. The germline CDR1 and CDR2 sequences are SGHTA and FQGTGA. This CDR3 has 11 residues. Trimming pared 5 bases from V and 8 bases from J, leaving 7 bases between. The CDR3 loop is CASSNGDTIYF. The CDR3 DNA sequence: TGTGCCAGCAGCAACGGGGACACCATATATTTT.

The V gene is TRBV5-4, the J gene TRBJ2-5, with TRBD1 as a possible D gene (5 bases). In germline, CDR1 is SGHNT, CDR2 YYREEE (reference sequence). The CDR3 is 15 residues long. V was clipped by 3 bases and J by 1 base, with 13 bases between them. DNA for the CDR3: TGTGCCAGCAGCTCGCGAACAGGATTCCAAGAGACCCAGTACTTC. Amino acids: CASSSRTGFQETQYF.

The chain links TRBV28 to TRBJ2-3; D not certain. The CDR3 covers 14 residues. Looked up from germline, CDR1 is MDHEN and CDR2 is SYDVKM. V gave up 5 bases and J gave up 6 bases, with 15 bases separating them. CDR3 amino acids: CASSRNLRSDTQYF. The CDR3 region has the DNA TGTGCCAGCAGTCGCAATCTCCGGTCGGATACGCAGTATTTT.

This sequence joins TRBV5-1 and TRBJ1-3, with 7 bases matching TRBD1. The V segment lost 4 bases and the J segment 5 bases; nucleotides outside the gene matches: 9. In germline, CDR1 is SGHRS, CDR2 YFSETQ. The CDR3 has 15 residues. CDR3 in amino acids: CASSPSPGQRNTIYF. In DNA, the CDR3 is TGCGCCAGCAGCCCGTCCCCGGGACAGAGAAACACCATATATTTT. Full variable domain (rest looked up from reference TRBV5-1 and TRBJ1-3): KAGVTQTPRYLIKTRGQQVTLSCSPISGHRSVSWYQQTPGQGLQFLFEYFSETQRNKGNFPGRFSGRQFSNSRSEMNVSTLELGDSALYLCASSPSPGQRNTIYFGEGSWLTVV.

Only one count was recorded for this clone. The CDR3: CASSQVRGNIQYF. In DNA form, the CDR3 reads TGCGCCAGCAGCCAAGTCAGGGGAAACATTCAGTACTTC. The rearrangement uses TRBV4-1 and TRBJ2-4; a weak D match, TRBD1 (6 bases). This CDR3 contains 13 residues. V gave up 1 base and J gave up 6 bases, with 7 bases separating them. CDR1 and CDR2 from the germline V gene are MGHRA and YSYEKL.

The chain joins TRBV4-3 to TRBJ2-1; D is undetermined. Per germline, CDR1 LGHNA and CDR2 YSLEER. The CDR3 spans 14 residues. Between the trimmed V and J ends, which lost 0 bases and 3 bases, there was a span of 6 bases. The CDR3 DNA follows: TGCGCCAGCAGCCAAGAGGCAGGCTACAATGAGCAGTTCTTC. Translation gives CASSQEAGYNEQFF.

The chain has TRBV5-1 and TRBJ2-7; 8 bases are a match to TRBD1. The CDR3 sequence is 13 residues long. V shed 4 bases, J shed 7 bases, and the junction held 7 bases outside the gene matches. Germline V gene sequence: CDR1 SGHRS, CDR2 YFSETQ. The CDR3: CASSLQTGGEQYF. In nucleotides, the CDR3 is TGCGCCAGCAGCCTACAAACAGGGGGAGAGCAGTACTTC.

The chain combines TRBV28 with TRBJ2-1; maybe TRBD2 (7 bases). Germline V gives CDR1 MDHEN, CDR2 SYDVKM. This CDR3 comprises 16 residues. V lost 5 bases to trimming and J lost 0 bases, with 14 bases between them. CDR3 DNA sequence: TGTGCCAGCAGTCGAGGGGGGGTCAGCTCCTACAATGAGCAGTTCTTC. Translation gives CASSRGGVSSYNEQFF. The whole variable domain, remainder taken from reference TRBV28 and TRBJ2-1, is DVKVTQSSRYLVKRTGEKVFLECVQDMDHENMFWYRQDPGLGLRLIYFSYDVKMKEKGDIPEGYSVSREKKERFSLILESASTNQTSMYLCASSRGGVSSYNEQFFGPGTRLTVL.

V gene TRBV28 combines with J gene TRBJ1-3; D gene uncertain. The germline V gene encodes CDR1 MDHEN and CDR2 SYDVKM. Trimming stripped 3 bases from V and 0 bases from J, with 9 bases between. The CDR3 length is 15 residues. The CDR3 sequence: CASSLAGYSGNTIYF. Written as DNA, the CDR3 is TGTGCCAGCAGTTTGGCAGGATACTCTGGAAACACCATATATTTT.

The gene calls are TRBV28 and TRBJ2-7; possible D gene TRBD2, 5 bases. Germline CDR1 reads MDHEN; CDR2 reads SYDVKM. V was clipped by 11 bases and J by 4 bases, with 12 bases between them. The CDR3 runs to 11 residues. The CDR3 here is CACVGEYEQYF. The CDR3 DNA is TGTGCCTGCGTCGGGGAGTACGAGCAGTACTTC. The whole variable domain, filled in from reference TRBV28 and TRBJ2-7, reads DVKVTQSSRYLVKRTGEKVFLECVQDMDHENMFWYRQDPGLGLRLIYFSYDVKMKEKGDIPEGYSVSREKKERFSLILESASTNQTSMYLCACVGEYEQYFGPGTRLTVT.

Comments on this clone: The conserved closing phenylalanine or tryptophan is absent in this CDR3, likely reflecting a read error. The DNA is omitted, as the CDR3 cannot be located on it reliably, and the CDR3 follows TCRdb's listing. The chain links TRBV5-3 to TRBJ2-3; TRBD2 reflects the table's D call only, with no check against the DNA. TRBV5-3 counts as an open reading frame of uncertain function. Termini included, the CDR3 measures 11 amino acids. CDR3 residues: CARSLGLVRDA.

The CDR3 loop is CAWSPGEGQPQHF. The CDR3 coding sequence is TGTGCCTGGAGCCCAGGGGAGGGTCAGCCCCAGCATTTT. J is TRBJ1-5 and V is TRBV30; weak D call: TRBD1 (6 bases). CDR3 length: 13 amino acids. CDR1 is GTSNPN, CDR2 SVGIG, per germline (reference sequence). V gave up 3 bases and J gave up 6 bases, with 12 bases separating them. Full variable domain (outside the CDR3, taken from reference TRBV30 and TRBJ1-5): SQTIHQWPATLVQPVGSPLSLECTVEGTSNPNLYWYRQAAGRGLQLLFYSVGIGQISSEVPQNLSASRPQDRQFILSSKKLLLSDSGFYLCAWSPGEGQPQHFGDGTRLSIL.

This chain's CDR3 is CASSPTGQGITGELFF. The CDR3 DNA reads TGTGCCAGCAGCCCCACGGGACAGGGGATTACCGGGGAGCTGTTTTTT. The V call is TRBV7-3, the J call TRBJ2-2, with 10 bases identical to TRBD1. Unmatched junction bases numbered 8, after V lost 5 bases and J lost 5 bases. CDR1 and CDR2 (germline): SGHTA, FQGTGA. CDR3 size: 16 residues.

This sequence joins TRBV6-5 and TRBJ1-4; D unclear. The V end lost 5 bases, the J end lost 7 bases, and 14 bases lay between the germline ends. The CDR3 length is 14 residues. CDR1 is MNHEY, CDR2 SVGAGI, per germline. DNA of the CDR3: TGTGCCAGCAGTCGATTAATTAGTGGTGAAAAACTGTTTTTT. Translated: CASSRLISGEKLFF.

The chain has TRBV27 and TRBJ2-5; no clear D gene. The CDR3 is made up of 14 amino acids. Trimming removed 3 bases from V and 5 bases from J, with 13 bases in between. Germline V gives CDR1 MNHEY, CDR2 SMNVEV (reference sequence). The CDR3 nucleotides are TGTGCCAGCAGTTTTGGTCCGACGAGGGAGACCCAGTACTTC. It encodes CASSFGPTRETQYF.

The chain links TRBV29-1 to TRBJ2-1, with 8 bases identical to TRBD2. The CDR3 consists of 15 residues. With 3 bases clipped from V and 8 bases from J, the junction kept 12 bases outside the gene matches. Per the germline V gene, CDR1 is SQVTM and CDR2 is ANQGSEA. The CDR3 DNA reads as TGCAGCGTTGATAGGGTCGGGACTAGGTGGGATGAGCAGTTCTTC. It translates to CSVDRVGTRWDEQFF.

Details on this clone: This same CDR3 is encoded by further DNA sequences in the sample. This chain connects TRBV5-1 to TRBJ2-6, with D unclear. In germline, CDR1 is SGHRS, CDR2 YFSETQ. The CDR3 consists of 14 residues. V was shortened by 0 bases and J by 6 bases, with 7 bases between the two germline ends. CDR3 in amino acids: CASSLGGEANVLTF. Here the CDR3 DNA reads TGCGCCAGCAGCTTGGGGGGTGAGGCCAACGTCCTGACTTTC.

The chain links TRBV25-1 to TRBJ1-4; the D is unclear. This CDR3 has 14 amino acids. Trimming took off 1 base at V and 7 bases at J, with 10 bases between the two ends. CDR1 and CDR2 (germline): MGHDK, SYGVNS. CDR3 sequence (DNA): TGTGCCAGCAGTGAATCGTTGGCAGGTGAAAAACTGTTTTTT. Translation: CASSESLAGEKLFF.

This sequence joins TRBV5-1 and TRBJ2-5, with D perhaps matching TRBD2 (6 bases). V lost 4 bases to trimming and J lost 2 bases, with 12 bases between them. The CDR3 has 14 amino acids. CDR1 is SGHRS, CDR2 YFSETQ, per germline. The CDR3 here is CASSPRDQQETQYF. Here the CDR3 DNA reads TGCGCCAGCAGCCCGCGGGACCAACAAGAGACCCAGTACTTC. Full variable domain (remainder filled in from reference TRBV5-1 and TRBJ2-5): KAGVTQTPRYLIKTRGQQVTLSCSPISGHRSVSWYQQTPGQGLQFLFEYFSETQRNKGNFPGRFSGRQFSNSRSEMNVSTLELGDSALYLCASSPRDQQETQYFGPGTRLLVL.

The V call is TRBV27, the J call TRBJ1-5; D is undetermined. Deletions cut 5 bases from V and 2 bases from J, with 16 bases between. This CDR3 comprises 16 residues. In germline, CDR1 is MNHEY, CDR2 SMNVEV (reference sequence). The CDR3 protein is CASSRGGVRGNQPQHF. CDR3 sequence (DNA): TGTGCCAGCAGTCGAGGTGGAGTGAGGGGCAATCAGCCCCAGCATTTT.

The chain is built from TRBV5-5 and TRBJ2-2, with D unresolved. Germline values: CDR1 SGHKS, CDR2 YYEKEE (reference sequence). The CDR3 sequence is 14 residues long. V dropped 0 bases and J dropped 0 bases, with 3 bases sitting between them. The CDR3 coding sequence is TGTGCCAGCAGCTTGGATGCGAACACCGGGGAGCTGTTTTTT. Translation gives CASSLDANTGELFF.

The chain carries TRBV5-1 and TRBJ2-7; 10 bases are shared with TRBD2. The CDR3 runs 15 residues. The J segment lost 0 bases and the V segment lost 4 bases, leaving 4 bases of the junction unmatched. From germline, CDR1 is SGHRS and CDR2 YFSETQ. The CDR3 is CASSGGTSDSYEQYF. DNA of the CDR3: TGCGCCAGCAGCGGGGGGACTAGCGACTCCTACGAGCAGTACTTC. Together with reference TRBV5-1 and TRBJ2-7, the CDR3 gives the full variable domain: KAGVTQTPRYLIKTRGQQVTLSCSPISGHRSVSWYQQTPGQGLQFLFEYFSETQRNKGNFPGRFSGRQFSNSRSEMNVSTLELGDSALYLCASSGGTSDSYEQYFGPGTRLTVT.

This chain uses TRBV5-1 with TRBJ2-7; perhaps TRBD2 as D (6 bases). Trimming left V 4 bases short and J 7 bases short, with 21 bases between. The CDR3 is 15 residues long. Germline values: CDR1 SGHRS, CDR2 YFSETQ. The CDR3 DNA reads TGCGCCAGCAGCCCCCGCTCGGGAGATTCGGAGGAGCAGTACTTC. Amino acids: CASSPRSGDSEEQYF.

On this clone: The germline gene is not matched at one end of the junction; a read error may be the cause. This rearrangement joins TRBV11-2 to TRBJ1-4; unclear D gene. The CDR3 length is 16 residues. In germline, CDR1 is SGHAT, CDR2 FQNNGV. The CDR3 is CASSLAPGRSDEKLFF. The CDR3 region has the DNA TGTGCCAGCAGTTTAGCGCCGGGCAGATCGGATGAAAAACTGTTTTTT.

The chain joins TRBV28 to TRBJ1-4, with D possibly TRBD1 on 6 matching bases. This CDR3 spans 15 amino acids. V was cut by 8 bases and J by 0 bases, with 13 bases left in between. Germline CDR1 reads MDHEN; CDR2 reads SYDVKM. CDR3 bases: TGTGCCAGCGAAGAGGAGGGGGCAACTAATGAAAAACTGTTTTTT. Translating gives CASEEEGATNEKLFF.